This passage covers 23 T cell receptor beta chains from one sample sequenced in a study of OX40 agonist ivuxolimab in advanced cancers. Data came from immunoSEQ multiplex PCR; TCRdb stores just in-frame clones and leaves some out. This sample has some 98,000 clones, with 85% to 95% found just once. The sample consisted of CD4+ or CD8+ T cells sorted from blood, taken in a trial of the OX40 agonist ivuxolimab. These TCRs come from an adult with an advanced solid tumor such as melanoma, head and neck, liver or kidney cancer.

This chain links TRBV6-6 with TRBJ2-7, with a possible D match to TRBD1 (6 bases). V was trimmed by 4 bases and J by 2 bases, leaving 15 bases between them. The CDR3 runs 15 residues. Germline V gene sequence: CDR1 MNHNY, CDR2 SVGAGI (reference sequence). This chain's CDR3 is CASSWAAGTPYEQYV. In nucleotides, the CDR3 is TGTGCCAGCAGTTGGGCGGCAGGGACACCCTACGAGCAGTACGTC.

The count of this clone is one. CDR3 in DNA: TGTGCCAGCAGCTCCTCCCCCAGCGGGATCATCCCTTCCTACAATGAGCAGTTCTTC. Encoded protein: CASSSSPSGIIPSYNEQFF. The rearrangement links TRBV7-2 to TRBJ2-1; 7 nucleotides line up with TRBD2. V was clipped by 4 bases and J by 1 base; unmatched bases: 16. Germline CDR1 is SGHTA and CDR2 is FQGNSA. The length of the CDR3 is 19 residues.

V gene TRBV30 combines with J gene TRBJ1-4; a possible D gene is TRBD1 (6 bases). Germline assignment: CDR1 GTSNPN and CDR2 SVGIG (reference sequence). The CDR3 is 13 amino acids. Trimming pared 4 bases from V and 1 base from J, leaving 7 bases between. The CDR3 DNA reads as TGTGCCTGGAACAGGGTAACTAATGAAAAACTGTTTTTT. This sequence encodes CAWNRVTNEKLFF.

The V and J genes are TRBV10-3 and TRBJ2-7; perhaps TRBD1 as D (5 bases). Trimming pared 4 bases from V and 5 bases from J, leaving 12 bases between. In germline, CDR1 is ENHRY, CDR2 SYGVKD. This CDR3 comprises 13 residues. CDR3: CAISGGRSNEQYV. DNA of the CDR3: TGTGCCATCAGTGGGGGCAGGTCGAACGAGCAGTACGTC.

The chain couples TRBV6-6 to TRBJ1-5; D remains unclear. V gave up 6 bases and J gave up 6 bases, with 12 bases separating them. The CDR3 extends over 13 amino acids. Germline loops: CDR1 MNHNY, CDR2 SVGAGI (reference sequence). CDR3 region: CASSSNSLQPQHF. Written as DNA, the CDR3 is TGTGCCAGCAGCTCGAACAGCCTTCAGCCCCAGCATTTT.

The CDR3 DNA is TGTGCCAGCGGGGGGGGCAATCAGCCCCAGCATTTT. It codes for CASGGGNQPQHF. This chain links TRBV6-1 with TRBJ1-5; weak D call: TRBD1 (5 bases). V was trimmed by 8 bases and J by 2 bases, leaving 7 bases between them. The CDR3 length is 12 residues. Germline lookup yields CDR1 MNHNS and CDR2 SASEGT.

The chain recombines TRBV6-6 with TRBJ1-3; 10 nucleotides line up with TRBD1. The V and J ends lost 5 bases and 3 bases, in that order; junction bases with no gene match: 4. CDR3 size: 15 residues. From germline, CDR1 is MNHNY and CDR2 SVGAGI (reference sequence). Written as DNA, the CDR3 is TGTGCCAGCAGTGACAGGGGGCTCGGTGGAAACACCATATATTTT. Residues: CASSDRGLGGNTIYF.

This clone was detected only once. The CDR3 region has the DNA TGCAGCGTTGAAGATCCGACTAGCGGGGGGGCGGGAGATACGCAGTATTTT. As protein: CSVEDPTSGGAGDTQYF. This chain uses TRBV29-1 with TRBJ2-3; 14 nucleotides align to TRBD2. V lost 0 bases to trimming and J lost 5 bases; unmatched junction nucleotides: 7. This CDR3 is built from 17 residues. Looked up from germline, CDR1 is SQVTM and CDR2 is ANQGSEA.

J is TRBJ2-1 and V is TRBV6-5; D call uncertain. Trimming pared 4 bases from V and 6 bases from J, leaving 10 bases between. This CDR3 is built from 13 residues. Germline CDR1 MNHEY, CDR2 SVGAGI. The CDR3 loop is CASSSHLGNEQFF. CDR3 bases: TGTGCCAGCAGTTCCCACCTGGGCAATGAGCAGTTCTTC.

V is TRBV6-6 and J is TRBJ2-7; D might be TRBD1 (6 bases). Germline V CDR1 and CDR2: MNHNY, SVGAGI (reference sequence). This CDR3 contains 15 residues. Trimming took off 7 bases at V and 0 bases at J, with 16 bases between the two ends. The CDR3 DNA reads TGTGCCAGCATTCCAGGCAGGGGCATCTCCTACGAGCAGTACTTC. Protein sequence: CASIPGRGISYEQYF.

The chain uses TRBV28 and TRBJ2-1; TRBD2 matches at 8 bases. Losses at the gene ends were 11 bases for V and 7 bases for J; bases not matched to a gene: 13. Germline loops: CDR1 MDHEN, CDR2 SYDVKM. This CDR3 comprises 14 residues. The CDR3 coding sequence is TGTGCCCCCACGGGGGGGCGGGTAAGTAATGAGCAGTTCTTC. Amino acids: CAPTGGRVSNEQFF.

The rearrangement uses TRBV5-1 and TRBJ2-7, with D unclear. The germline V gene has CDR1 SGHRS and CDR2 YFSETQ. V lost 0 bases and J 6 bases, leaving 19 bases between the germline ends. The CDR3 extends over 16 amino acids. The CDR3 sequence is CASSLDIPQDNGEQYF. CDR3 in DNA: TGCGCCAGCAGCTTGGATATTCCGCAGGATAACGGCGAGCAGTACTTC.

Comment on this clone: Other DNA variants within this sample encode the same CDR3. V and J are TRBV7-3 and TRBJ1-1; D is unresolved. With 1 base removed from V and 0 bases from J, the gap between germline ends came to 3 bases. This CDR3 region has 13 residues. The V gene's germline CDR1 is SGHTA and CDR2 FQGTGA. CDR3 sequence reads: CASSLRMNTEAFF. The CDR3 nucleotides read TGTGCCAGCAGCTTAAGGATGAACACTGAAGCTTTCTTT.

The chain links TRBV19 to TRBJ1-5; maybe TRBD1 (5 bases). V lost 6 bases, J lost 6 bases, and 12 bases lay in between. The CDR3 has 13 residues. The germline CDR1 and CDR2 sequences are LNHDA and SQIVND (reference sequence). The CDR3 protein is CASSRSGVQPQHF. DNA for the CDR3: TGTGCCAGTAGCCGCTCGGGGGTTCAGCCCCAGCATTTT.

The V call is TRBV29-1, the J call TRBJ2-7; TRBD1 matches 8 bases. Trimming took 6 bases from V and 5 from J; bases not matched to a gene: 15. Germline V CDR1 and CDR2: SQVTM, ANQGSEA. CDR3 length equals 15 residues. This CDR3 is CSVGCWTGLFHEQYV. The CDR3 DNA is TGCAGCGTCGGCTGTTGGACAGGGTTATTCCACGAGCAGTACGTC.

This rearrangement joins TRBV19 to TRBJ2-1; D could derive from TRBD1 or TRBD2 (5 bases each). The CDR3 runs to 13 residues. In germline, CDR1 is LNHDA, CDR2 SQIVND (reference sequence). V lost 0 bases and J lost 11, with 11 bases in between. The CDR3 region has the DNA TGTGCCAGTAGTATAGACTACGGGACGAAGCAGTTCTTC. Translated, it gives CASSIDYGTKQFF.

This chain joins TRBV2 and TRBJ1-4; D call uncertain. The V end was cut by 6 bases, the J end by 8 bases, with 13 bases between. The CDR3 length is 13 residues. Germline V gene data show CDR1 as SNHLY and CDR2 as FYNNEI. CDR3 nucleotide sequence: TGTGCCAGCAGACACGGGGAAGAGGAAAAACTGTTTTTT. Translated, it gives CASRHGEEEKLFF.

The chain links TRBV6-4 to TRBJ1-5, with D hard to call. CDR3 length equals 13 residues. V lost 6 bases, J lost 1 base, and 7 bases lay in between. Germline CDR1 reads MRHNA; CDR2 reads SNTAGT. The CDR3 DNA is TGTGCCAGCAGCCCCCAGAGCAATCAGCCCCAGCATTTT. Protein sequence: CASSPQSNQPQHF.

This clone was counted once. The gene calls are TRBV7-2 and TRBJ1-2; D is ambiguous. V was pared by 1 base and J by 3 bases, with 6 bases between. The germline V gene encodes CDR1 SGHTA and CDR2 FQGNSA. The CDR3 extends over 13 amino acids. CDR3 loop: CASSLDSHYGYTF. For the CDR3, the DNA is TGTGCCAGCAGCTTAGACAGCCACTATGGCTACACCTTC.

The rearrangement links TRBV29-1 to TRBJ2-3; D may be TRBD2 (5 bases). This CDR3 spans 12 amino acids. The germline V and J ends were trimmed by 7 bases and 1 base, with 9 bases remaining between them. The germline CDR1 and CDR2 sequences are SQVTM and ANQGSEA. CDR3 protein: CSALAGTDTQYF. In DNA, the CDR3 is TGCAGCGCCCTAGCTGGCACAGATACGCAGTATTTT.

The chain links TRBV6-6 to TRBJ2-7; 9 bases fit TRBD2. Trimming took 4 bases from V and 3 from J; bases not matched to a gene: 7. This CDR3 has 15 residues. The germline CDR1 and CDR2 sequences are MNHNY and SVGAGI (reference sequence). The CDR3 DNA follows: TGTGCCAGCAGTTCAAGCGGGGGGCTTTACTACGAGCAGTACTTC. Translation gives CASSSSGGLYYEQYF.

This chain joins TRBV27 and TRBJ1-2; perhaps TRBD1 as D (6 bases). The CDR3 loop spans 17 amino acids. V was cut by 4 bases and J by 8 bases, with 26 bases left in between. CDR1 and CDR2 (germline): MNHEY, SMNVEV (reference sequence). The CDR3 region is CASSSRMGQPGHKGYTF. The CDR3 nucleotides are TGTGCCAGCAGTTCTCGGATGGGGCAACCGGGACATAAGGGCTACACCTTC.

CDR3 residues: CASSYGEFNQPQHF. The CDR3 DNA is TGTGCCAGCAGTTATGGGGAATTCAATCAGCCCCAGCATTTT. The chain is built from TRBV6-6 and TRBJ1-5; D not resolved. Trimming pared 3 bases from V and 3 bases from J, leaving 9 bases between. Germline V gene data show CDR1 as MNHNY and CDR2 as SVGAGI (reference sequence). This CDR3 spans 14 amino acids.